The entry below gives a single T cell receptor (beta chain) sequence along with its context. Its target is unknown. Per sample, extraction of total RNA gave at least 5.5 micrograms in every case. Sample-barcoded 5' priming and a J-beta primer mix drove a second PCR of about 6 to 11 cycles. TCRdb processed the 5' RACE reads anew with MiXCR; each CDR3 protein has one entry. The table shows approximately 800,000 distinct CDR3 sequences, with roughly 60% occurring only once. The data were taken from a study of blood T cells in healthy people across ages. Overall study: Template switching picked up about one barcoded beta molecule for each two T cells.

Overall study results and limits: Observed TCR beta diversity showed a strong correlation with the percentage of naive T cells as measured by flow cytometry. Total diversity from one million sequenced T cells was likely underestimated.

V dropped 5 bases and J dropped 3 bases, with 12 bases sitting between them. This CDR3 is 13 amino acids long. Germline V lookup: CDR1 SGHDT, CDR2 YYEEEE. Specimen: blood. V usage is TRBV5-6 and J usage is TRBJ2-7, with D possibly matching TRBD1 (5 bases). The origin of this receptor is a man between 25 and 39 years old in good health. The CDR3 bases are TGTGCCAGCAGTTCAGGGTTTTTCTACGAGCAGTACTTC. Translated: CASSSGFFYEQYF.